This T cell receptor beta chain stems from a study of shared clonotypes between healthy human individuals. Regarding the study as a whole: Roughly 5% of naive CD4 clonotypes were shared across a handful of donors.

About this clone itself: Its specificity is unknown.

The V end was cut by 5 bases, the J end by 0 bases, with 14 bases between. The CDR3 extends over 15 amino acids. Germline V gives CDR1 SEHNR, CDR2 FQNEAQ (reference sequence). Naive CD8 populations comprised CD45RO-negative cells positively selected for CCR7, excluding terminally differentiated effector memory CD45RA+ cells. The method was immunoSEQ multiplex PCR; TCRdb's version includes in-frame clones alone and lacks a portion of them. The repertoire includes about 1,800,000 clones, roughly 95% of them detected once, and 0.9% to 1.5% sits in the top ten. The chain couples TRBV7-9 to TRBJ2-7; D is possibly TRBD1 (6 bases). The sample taken for sequencing was naive CD8+ T cells sorted from blood. The sequence derives from a man younger than 30 in good health. CDR3 sequence (DNA): TGTGCCAGCAGCCCCAGGGGACCGGCCTCCTACGAGCAGTACTTC. Protein product: CASSPRGPASYEQYF.